These T cell receptor beta chains were read from a single sample in a study of OX40 agonist ivuxolimab in advanced cancers. Sequencing used immunoSEQ multiplex PCR; TCRdb keeps in-frame clones, though not all of them. The table has approximately 67,000 clones, approximately 80% seen once; the top ten hold under 9.5%. The sample in question was CD4+ or CD8+ T cells sorted from blood, obtained in a trial of the OX40 agonist ivuxolimab. Receptors originate from an adult with an advanced solid tumor such as melanoma, head and neck, liver or kidney cancer. CDR3s include the opening cysteine and the closing phenylalanine or tryptophan. Fields, in order: clone size, D gene, J gene, V gene, CDR3 DNA, CDR3 protein. The D gene is left open where the match is weak. Only part of the rows carry a size: once, few, many, or a class if the clone is expanded.

-	TRBD1	TRBJ2-1	TRBV10-3	TGTGCCATCAGCCAGGGACAGTCCAATGAGCAGTTCTTC	CAISQGQSNEQFF
-	-	TRBJ1-2	TRBV7-8	TGTGCCAGCAGCTTAGCGGAGAGGAACTATGGCTACACCTTC	CASSLAERNYGYTF
-	TRBD2	TRBJ2-3	TRBV5-1	TGCGCCAGCAGCTTGGAGGGACTAGCGGGGGGCGTTGGAGATACGCAGTATTTT	CASSLEGLAGGVGDTQYF
-	-	TRBJ1-5	TRBV5-1	TGCGCCAGCAGCCCCCTAGGAGGGGACCCCAATCAGCCCCAGCATTTT	CASSPLGGDPNQPQHF
-	-	TRBJ2-3	TRBV5-5	TGTGCCAGCAGCTTGGCAGGTTTTGGGACAGATACGCAGTATTTT	CASSLAGFGTDTQYF
once	TRBD2	TRBJ2-1	TRBV30	TGTGCCTGGCGCCTAGCGGGAGCCATCAATGAGCAGTTCTTC	CAWRLAGAINEQFF
-	-	TRBJ1-1	TRBV30	TGTGCCTGGAGTGATTTGAGGGACACTGAAGCTTTCTTT	CAWSDLRDTEAFF
-	-	TRBJ1-2	TRBV30	TGTGCCTGGAGCGCGACTAGGGCTGGCTACACCTTC	CAWSATRAGYTF
-	TRBD2	TRBJ2-7	TRBV28	TGTGTCAGCGTATCAAGGCGGGAGGCCTACGAGCAGTACTTC	CVSVSRREAYEQYF
-	-	TRBJ1-2	TRBV4-2	TGTGCCAGCAGCCAAGACCGACAGAGTACCCTGGGAGGCTACACCTTC	CASSQDRQSTLGGYTF
-	TRBD2	TRBJ2-7	TRBV28	TGTGCCAGCAGGGAGCGGGAGGCCCCCTACGAGCAGTACTTC	CASREREAPYEQYF
-	TRBD1	TRBJ1-4	TRBV2	TGTGCCACCCAGGACAGGGCTCGCGAAAAACTGTTTTTT	CATQDRAREKLFF
-	-	TRBJ2-5	TRBV5-6	TGTGCCAGCAGCATACCGTGGGCGCGGTCGGAGACCCAGTACTTC	CASSIPWARSETQYF
-	-	TRBJ2-5	TRBV30	TGTGCTCGGGGGGCAGGGGTCGGCGAGACCCAGTACTTC	CARGAGVGETQYF
-	-	TRBJ1-3	TRBV6-6	TGTGCCAGCAGTTACTCTACTACAGGAGTTGGAAACACCATATATTTT	CASSYSTTGVGNTIYF
-	TRBD2	TRBJ2-2	TRBV5-1	TGCGCCAGCAGCTGGGGCATCCTAGCGGGAGCGCCTCGGAACACCGGGGAGCTGTTTTTT	CASSWGILAGAPRNTGELFF
once	-	TRBJ2-3	TRBV14	TGTGCCAGCAGCCATCTATCCGGGTCAAGAGATACGCAGTATTTT	CASSHLSGSRDTQYF
-	TRBD1	TRBJ2-7	TRBV7-4	TGTGCCAGTCAGCTGGGGACAGGGAATCGCGAGCAGTACTTC	CASQLGTGNREQYF
-	TRBD2	TRBJ2-2	TRBV5-1	TGCGCCAGCAGCTTGGAAGCGGGGACCGGGGAGCTGTTTTTT	CASSLEAGTGELFF
-	TRBD1	TRBJ1-2	TRBV5-1	TGCGCCAGCAGCTGGGGGACAGGGAGGTATGGCTACACCTTC	CASSWGTGRYGYTF
-	-	TRBJ1-3	TRBV2	TGTGCCAGCAGTGAATTTCGGGGATACTCTGGAAACACCATATATTTT	CASSEFRGYSGNTIYF
-	TRBD2	TRBJ2-3	TRBV7-9	TGTGCCAGCAGCCGGGGACTAGCGGGGGGGCATAACACAGATACGCAGTATTTT	CASSRGLAGGHNTDTQYF
-	TRBD2	TRBJ2-1	TRBV9	TGTGCCAGCAGTGACACTGGGACTAGCGGGAGCCAACGCGGGAATGAGCAGTTCTTC	CASSDTGTSGSQRGNEQFF
few	TRBD1	TRBJ2-3	TRBV2	TGTGCCAGCAGTGGACAGGGCCCCACAGATACGCAGTATTTT	CASSGQGPTDTQYF
-	-	TRBJ1-1	TRBV7-9	TGTGCCAGCACCCCCGCGGGGAACACTGAAGCTTTCTTT	CASTPAGNTEAFF
-	-	TRBJ2-5	TRBV2	TGTGCCAGCAGTGCTGATGGGAGGGAGACCCAGTACTTC	CASSADGRETQYF
-	-	TRBJ2-3	TRBV28	TGTGCCAGCCAGGGTTCCCTAGGCACAGATACGCAGTATTTT	CASQGSLGTDTQYF
-	-	TRBJ1-1	TRBV18	TGTGCCAGCTCGCCTATCTGGGCAGAACCCACTGAAGCTTTCTTT	CASSPIWAEPTEAFF
few	-	TRBJ1-1	TRBV29-1	TGCAGCGTACTGAGCACTGAAGCTTTCTTT	CSVLSTEAFF
-	-	TRBJ1-2	TRBV11-1	TGTGCCAGCAGCCTGACAGGATCCTATGGCTACACCTTC	CASSLTGSYGYTF
-	-	TRBJ2-2	TRBV7-3	TGTGCCAGCAGCTTAACGGGGACCATAGGGGGAACCGGGGAGCTGTTTTTT	CASSLTGTIGGTGELFF
-	TRBD1	TRBJ1-2	TRBV6-5	TGTGCCAGCACCTGGGGACAGGGGGTTTTCTTC	CASTWGQGVFF
-	-	TRBJ2-5	TRBV13	TGTGCCAGCAGCTTATGGAGGTCCGAGACCCAGTACTTC	CASSLWRSETQYF
-	-	TRBJ2-1	TRBV6-6	TGTGCCAGCAGTTACGGTTATACAGATTACAATGAGCAGTTCTTC	CASSYGYTDYNEQFF
once	-	TRBJ1-3	TRBV18	TGTGCCAGCTCACCGGGCGGACTCAGCTCTGGAAACACCATATATTTT	CASSPGGLSSGNTIYF
once	TRBD1	TRBJ2-3	TRBV2	TGTGCCAGCAGTATAGGGACAGCTCCCTCAGATACGCAGTATTTT	CASSIGTAPSDTQYF
-	-	TRBJ1-1	TRBV7-9	TGTGCCAGCAGTACTTTAGGTTATACTGAAGCTTTCTTT	CASSTLGYTEAFF